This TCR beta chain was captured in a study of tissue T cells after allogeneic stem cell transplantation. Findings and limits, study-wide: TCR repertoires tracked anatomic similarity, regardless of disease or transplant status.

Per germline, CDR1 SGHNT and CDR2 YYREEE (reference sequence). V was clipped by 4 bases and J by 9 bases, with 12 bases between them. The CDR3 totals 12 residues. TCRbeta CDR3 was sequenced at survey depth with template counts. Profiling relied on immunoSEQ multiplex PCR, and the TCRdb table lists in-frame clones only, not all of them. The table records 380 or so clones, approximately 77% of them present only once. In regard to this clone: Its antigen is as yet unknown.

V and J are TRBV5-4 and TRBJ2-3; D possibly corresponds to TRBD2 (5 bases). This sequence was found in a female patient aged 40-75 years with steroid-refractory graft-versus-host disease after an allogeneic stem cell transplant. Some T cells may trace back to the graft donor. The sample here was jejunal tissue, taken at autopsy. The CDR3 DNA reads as TGTGCCAGCAGCCGGGCGCCGGGGACGCAGTATTTT. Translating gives CASSRAPGTQYF.